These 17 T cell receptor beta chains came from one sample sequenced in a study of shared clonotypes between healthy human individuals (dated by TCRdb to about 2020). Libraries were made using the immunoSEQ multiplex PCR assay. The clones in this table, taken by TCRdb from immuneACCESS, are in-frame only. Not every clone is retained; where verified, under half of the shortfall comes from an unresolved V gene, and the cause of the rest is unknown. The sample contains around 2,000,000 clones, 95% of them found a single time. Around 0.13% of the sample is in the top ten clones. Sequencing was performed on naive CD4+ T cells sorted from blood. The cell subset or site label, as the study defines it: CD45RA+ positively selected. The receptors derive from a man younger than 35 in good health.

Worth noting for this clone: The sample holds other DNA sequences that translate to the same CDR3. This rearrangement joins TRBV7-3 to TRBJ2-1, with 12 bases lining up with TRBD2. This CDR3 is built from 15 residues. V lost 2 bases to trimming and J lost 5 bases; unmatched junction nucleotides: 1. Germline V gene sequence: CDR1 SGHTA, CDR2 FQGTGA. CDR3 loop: CASSLGLAGNNEQFF. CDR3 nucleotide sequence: TGTGCCAGCAGCTTAGGACTAGCGGGGAACAATGAGCAGTTCTTC.

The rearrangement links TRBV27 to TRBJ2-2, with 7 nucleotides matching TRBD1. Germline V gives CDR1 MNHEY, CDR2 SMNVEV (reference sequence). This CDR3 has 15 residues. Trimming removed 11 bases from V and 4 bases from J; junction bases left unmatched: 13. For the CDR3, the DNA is TGTGCCTCAGGGATAGGGACAGTTGTCACCGGGGAGCTGTTTTTT. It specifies CASGIGTVVTGELFF.

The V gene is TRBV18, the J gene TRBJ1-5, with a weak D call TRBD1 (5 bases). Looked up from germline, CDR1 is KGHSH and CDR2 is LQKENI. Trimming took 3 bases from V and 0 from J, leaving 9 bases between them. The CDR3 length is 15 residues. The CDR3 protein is CASSPRQSSNQPQHF. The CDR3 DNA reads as TGTGCCAGCTCACCCCGACAGTCTAGCAATCAGCCCCAGCATTTT.

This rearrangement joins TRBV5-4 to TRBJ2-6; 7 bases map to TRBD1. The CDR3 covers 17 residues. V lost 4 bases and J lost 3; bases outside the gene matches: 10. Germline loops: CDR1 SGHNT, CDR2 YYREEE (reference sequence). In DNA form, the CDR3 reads TGTGCCAGCAGCCCAACCAGACAGGGAAGTGGGGCCAACGTCCTGACTTTC. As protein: CASSPTRQGSGANVLTF.

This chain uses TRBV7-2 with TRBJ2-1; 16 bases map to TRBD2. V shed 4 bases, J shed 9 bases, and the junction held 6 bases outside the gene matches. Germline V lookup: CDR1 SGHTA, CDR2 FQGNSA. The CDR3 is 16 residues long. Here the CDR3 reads CASSSQGLAGGGEQFF. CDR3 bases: TGTGCCAGCAGCTCACAGGGACTAGCGGGAGGGGGTGAGCAGTTCTTC.

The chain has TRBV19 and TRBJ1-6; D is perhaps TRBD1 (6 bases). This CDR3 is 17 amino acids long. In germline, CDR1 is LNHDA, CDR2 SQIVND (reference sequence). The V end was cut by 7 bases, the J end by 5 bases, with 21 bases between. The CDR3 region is CASTDPRGGTNNSPLHF. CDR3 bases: TGTGCCAGTACCGACCCCCGAGGGGGGACGAATAATTCACCCCTCCACTTT.

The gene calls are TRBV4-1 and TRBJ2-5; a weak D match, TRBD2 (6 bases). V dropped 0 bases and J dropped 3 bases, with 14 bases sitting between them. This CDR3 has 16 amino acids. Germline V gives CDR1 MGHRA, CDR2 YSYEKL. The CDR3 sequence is CASSQDRAGPKETQYF. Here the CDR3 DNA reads TGCGCCAGCAGCCAAGATCGAGCGGGCCCGAAAGAGACCCAGTACTTC.

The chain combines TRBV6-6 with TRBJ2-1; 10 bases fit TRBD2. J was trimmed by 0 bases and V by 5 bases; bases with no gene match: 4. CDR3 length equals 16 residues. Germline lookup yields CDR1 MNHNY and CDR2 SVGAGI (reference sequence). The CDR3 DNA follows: TGTGCCAGCAGTCGTCTAGCGGGGGTCTCCTACAATGAGCAGTTCTTC. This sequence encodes CASSRLAGVSYNEQFF.

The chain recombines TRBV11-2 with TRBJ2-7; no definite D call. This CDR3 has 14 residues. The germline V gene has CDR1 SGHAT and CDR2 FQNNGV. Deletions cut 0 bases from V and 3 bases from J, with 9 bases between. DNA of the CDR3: TGTGCCAGCAGCTTAGAGGTTTCAGGCTACGAGCAGTACTTC. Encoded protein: CASSLEVSGYEQYF.

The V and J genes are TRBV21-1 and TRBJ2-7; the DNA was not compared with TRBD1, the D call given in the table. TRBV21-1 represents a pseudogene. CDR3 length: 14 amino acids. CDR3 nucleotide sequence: TGTGCCAGCAGCAGGGGGCGCGAAACCTACGAGCAGTACTTC. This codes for CASSRGRETYEQYF.

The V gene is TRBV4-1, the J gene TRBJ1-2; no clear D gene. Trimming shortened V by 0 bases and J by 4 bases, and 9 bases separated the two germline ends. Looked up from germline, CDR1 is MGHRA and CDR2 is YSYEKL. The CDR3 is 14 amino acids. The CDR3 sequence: CASSQEPQAYGYTF. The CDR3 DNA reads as TGCGCCAGCAGCCAAGAACCCCAGGCCTATGGCTACACCTTC.

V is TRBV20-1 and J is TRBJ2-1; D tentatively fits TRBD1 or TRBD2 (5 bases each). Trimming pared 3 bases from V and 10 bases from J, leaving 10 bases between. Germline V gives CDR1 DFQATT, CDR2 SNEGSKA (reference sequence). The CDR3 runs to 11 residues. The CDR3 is CSARGVREQFF. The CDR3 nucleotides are TGCAGTGCTAGGGGGGTCAGGGAGCAGTTCTTC.

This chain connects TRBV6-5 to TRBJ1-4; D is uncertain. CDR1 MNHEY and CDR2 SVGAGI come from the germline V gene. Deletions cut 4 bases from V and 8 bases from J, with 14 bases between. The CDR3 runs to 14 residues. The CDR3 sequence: CASSFRCFREKLFF. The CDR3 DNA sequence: TGTGCCAGCAGTTTCCGATGCTTTAGGGAAAAACTGTTTTTT.

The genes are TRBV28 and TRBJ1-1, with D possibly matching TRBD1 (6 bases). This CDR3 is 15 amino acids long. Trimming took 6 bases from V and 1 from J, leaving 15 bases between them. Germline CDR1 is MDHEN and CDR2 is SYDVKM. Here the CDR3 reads CASRGAGAGNTEAFF. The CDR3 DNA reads TGTGCCAGCAGGGGGGCTGGCGCAGGGAACACTGAAGCTTTCTTT.

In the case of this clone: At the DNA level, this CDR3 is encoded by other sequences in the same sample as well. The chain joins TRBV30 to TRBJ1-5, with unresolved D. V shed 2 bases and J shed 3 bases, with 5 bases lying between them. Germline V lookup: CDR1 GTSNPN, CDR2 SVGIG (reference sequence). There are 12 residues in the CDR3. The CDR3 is CAWSLTNQPQHF. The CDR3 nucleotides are TGTGCCTGGAGTTTGACCAATCAGCCCCAGCATTTT.

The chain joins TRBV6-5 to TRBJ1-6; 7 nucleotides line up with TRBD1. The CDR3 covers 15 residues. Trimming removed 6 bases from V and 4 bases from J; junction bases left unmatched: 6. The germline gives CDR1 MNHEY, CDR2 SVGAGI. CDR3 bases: TGTGCCAGCAGCTCGGACAGGAGTTATAATTCACCCCTCCACTTT. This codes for CASSSDRSYNSPLHF.

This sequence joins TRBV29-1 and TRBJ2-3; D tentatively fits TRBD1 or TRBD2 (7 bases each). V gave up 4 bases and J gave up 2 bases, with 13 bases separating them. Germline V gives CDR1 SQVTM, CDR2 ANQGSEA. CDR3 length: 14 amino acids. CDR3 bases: TGCAGCGTTGCTCAGGGGGGGAACACAGATACGCAGTATTTT. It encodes CSVAQGGNTDTQYF.